The rows below give T cell receptor beta chains drawn from one sample of a study of blood T cell repertoires in COVID-19. Profiling relied on immunoSEQ multiplex PCR, and the TCRdb table lists in-frame clones only, not all of them. The sample includes about 160,000 clones, around four fifths of them seen just once. The material sequenced was PBMCs or T cells enriched from blood (not recorded which). These receptors were obtained from a man aged 50 to 59 who had recovered from COVID-19. Both conserved end residues are part of each CDR3. A D gene is named only where the DNA matches it firmly. Some rows have no size entry. The others give once, few or many, or a class for an expanded clone.

d_call	j_call	clone_size	v_call	cdr3_aa	cdr3_nt
TRBD2	TRBJ2-3	NA	TRBV19	CASSGTSGASYTDTQYF	TGTGCCAGTAGTGGGACTAGCGGGGCATCCTACACAGATACGCAGTATTTT
NA	TRBJ1-2	NA	TRBV2	CASKVDGGGSYGYTF	TGTGCCAGCAAAGTGGATGGCGGGGGTTCCTATGGCTACACCTTC
TRBD1	TRBJ2-7	few	TRBV11-2	CASSLGGTGAEQYF	TGTGCCAGCAGCTTAGGTGGGACAGGGGCCGAGCAGTACTTC
NA	TRBJ1-1	few	TRBV7-9	CASSSPTTGDTEAFF	TGTGCCAGCAGCTCCCCCACAACGGGGGACACTGAAGCTTTCTTT
TRBD2	TRBJ2-1	NA	TRBV7-9	CASSLMGLAYNEQFF	TGTGCCAGCAGCTTGATGGGACTAGCATACAATGAGCAGTTCTTC
TRBD2	TRBJ2-7	NA	TRBV11-2	CASSLEVLDPRGGEQYF	TGTGCCAGCAGCTTAGAAGTGTTGGACCCTCGGGGGGGCGAGCAGTACTTC
TRBD1	TRBJ2-4	once	TRBV11-3	CASSLGGGGIQYF	TGTGCCAGCAGCTTAGGAGGGGGCGGGATTCAGTACTTC
TRBD2	TRBJ2-5	NA	TRBV5-4	CASSFKGGRETQYF	TGTGCCAGCAGCTTCAAGGGAGGGCGCGAGACCCAGTACTTC
NA	TRBJ1-1	NA	TRBV5-1	CASSLGLGDTEAFF	TGCGCCAGCAGCTTGGGACTCGGGGACACTGAAGCTTTCTTT
NA	TRBJ1-1	NA	TRBV5-4	CASSLAGRTEAFF	TGTGCCAGCAGCTTAGCTGGCAGGACTGAAGCTTTCTTT
TRBD1	TRBJ2-5	NA	TRBV11-1	CASSFKTGQETQYF	TGTGCCAGCAGCTTTAAGACAGGGCAAGAGACCCAGTACTTC
TRBD1	TRBJ2-5	few	TRBV20-1	CSAERGQTQYF	TGCAGTGCTGAGAGGGGGCAGACCCAGTACTTC
NA	TRBJ2-1	NA	TRBV15	CATSRYTQSYNEQFF	TGTGCCACCAGCAGATACACCCAGTCTTACAATGAGCAGTTCTTC
NA	TRBJ1-1	NA	TRBV5-6	CASSLPKQGRTEAFF	TGTGCCAGCAGCTTGCCGAAACAGGGACGGACTGAAGCTTTCTTT
TRBD2	TRBJ2-3	NA	TRBV14	CASSQTARGGLGTQYF	TGTGCCAGCAGCCAAACCGCGCGGGGGGGCCTCGGTACGCAGTATTTT
TRBD1	TRBJ2-7	NA	TRBV27	CASSGTGGFEQYF	TGTGCCAGCTCCGGGACAGGGGGTTTCGAGCAGTACTTC
NA	TRBJ1-6	NA	TRBV18	CASSPRESSYNSPLHF	TGTGCCAGCTCACCCCGCGAGAGCTCCTATAATTCACCCCTCCACTTT
NA	TRBJ1-1	NA	TRBV5-6	CASSLRGGAVLNTEAFF	TGTGCCAGCAGCTTGAGGGGAGGGGCCGTTCTCAACACTGAAGCTTTCTTT
NA	TRBJ1-1	once	TRBV5-6	CASSWGRGAIGTEAFF	TGTGCCAGCAGCTGGGGGCGTGGAGCTATTGGCACTGAAGCTTTCTTT
TRBD1	TRBJ1-3	few	TRBV13	CASSYGQGAGNTIYF	TGTGCCAGCAGTTACGGACAGGGCGCTGGAAACACCATATATTTT
NA	TRBJ1-5	few	TRBV4-3	CASSQDHSRNQPQHF	TGCGCCAGCAGCCAAGATCACAGTCGCAATCAGCCCCAGCATTTT
TRBD2	TRBJ2-3	NA	TRBV2	CASTGLAVSTDTQYF	TGTGCCAGCACGGGACTAGCGGTTAGCACAGATACGCAGTATTTT
NA	TRBJ1-6	NA	TRBV6-5	CASSYGAVDNSPLHF	TGTGCCAGCAGTTACGGGGCAGTAGATAATTCACCCCTCCACTTT
TRBD2	TRBJ2-5	NA	TRBV4-1	CASSQRGLARGQETQYF	TGCGCCAGCAGCCAACGAGGACTAGCGAGGGGGCAAGAGACCCAGTACTTC
NA	TRBJ2-7	NA	TRBV18	CASSPPGGREQYF	TGTGCCAGCTCACCACCGGGGGGGCGAGAGCAGTACTTC
NA	TRBJ1-1	NA	TRBV4-3	CASSQDGGWGAFF	TGCGCCAGCAGCCAAGATGGAGGTTGGGGAGCTTTCTTT
TRBD1	TRBJ1-2	NA	TRBV10-3	CAISGGQVDPRGYTF	TGTGCCATCAGTGGAGGACAGGTAGATCCTAGAGGCTACACCTTC
NA	TRBJ1-4	few	TRBV7-8	CASSLNRGAGEKLFF	TGTGCCAGCAGCTTAAATCGGGGGGCAGGGGAAAAACTGTTTTTT
NA	TRBJ2-3	NA	TRBV7-8	CASSLGYSSSTDTQYF	TGTGCCAGCAGCTTAGGTTACAGCTCTAGCACAGATACGCAGTATTTT
NA	TRBJ2-3	NA	TRBV3-1/TRBV3-2	CASSSRADTQYF	TGTGCCAGCAGCTCCCGCGCAGATACGCAGTATTTT
NA	TRBJ1-2	NA	TRBV9	CASSAEGLGGYTF	TGTGCCAGCAGCGCGGAGGGACTTGGGGGCTACACCTTC
NA	TRBJ2-5	NA	TRBV18	CASSPRVGQETQYF	TGTGCCAGCTCACCGCGGGTGGGCCAAGAGACCCAGTACTTC
NA	TRBJ2-3	NA	TRBV15	CATGRKDTDTQYF	TGTGCCACCGGGAGGAAGGATACAGATACGCAGTATTTT
TRBD2	TRBJ2-5	NA	TRBV5-4	CASSRTGTSGGSGYGAQYF	TGTGCCAGCAGCCGCACCGGGACTAGCGGGGGGTCCGGGTATGGGGCCCAGTACTTC
TRBD1	TRBJ2-5	NA	TRBV12-5	CASGLVLGSTGYRETQYF	TGTGCTAGTGGTTTGGTACTGGGGTCGACAGGGTACCGGGAGACCCAGTACTTC
NA	TRBJ2-7	NA	TRBV3-1/TRBV3-2	CASSLTSRGVNHGEQYF	TGTGCCAGCAGCCTCACCTCTAGGGGCGTGAACCACGGCGAGCAGTACTTC
NA	TRBJ1-1	NA	TRBV4-3	CASSPQGGGRAFF	TGCGCCAGCAGCCCCCAGGGTGGAGGGCGGGCTTTCTTT
NA	TRBJ1-5	NA	TRBV7-9	CASSPQNQPQHF	TGTGCCAGCAGCCCACAAAATCAGCCCCAGCATTTT
NA	TRBJ1-2	NA	TRBV2	CASRPRGNYGYTF	TGTGCCAGCAGGCCCCGGGGGAACTATGGCTACACCTTC
TRBD1	TRBJ2-1	few	TRBV6-4	CASSEGTGGVNEQFF	TGTGCCAGCAGTGAAGGGACAGGGGGAGTAAATGAGCAGTTCTTC
NA	TRBJ2-1	NA	TRBV7-8	CASSLEAQHNEQFF	TGTGCCAGCAGCTTAGAAGCACAGCACAATGAGCAGTTCTTC
TRBD2	TRBJ2-3	NA	TRBV27	CASSYHGLAGNTDTQYF	TGTGCCAGCAGTTACCACGGGCTAGCGGGGAACACAGATACGCAGTATTTT
NA	TRBJ2-3	NA	TRBV19	CASSIVRADTQYF	TGTGCCAGTAGTATTGTCAGGGCAGATACGCAGTATTTT
NA	TRBJ1-4	NA	TRBV6-1	CASSEALRGKKLFF	TGTGCCAGCAGTGAAGCGCTTCGGGGGAAAAAACTGTTTTTT
NA	TRBJ1-2	NA	TRBV19	CASSSQGWNGYTF	TGTGCCAGTAGTAGCCAGGGCTGGAATGGCTACACCTTC
TRBD2	TRBJ2-1	NA	TRBV3-1/TRBV3-2	CASSRLAGGYNEQFF	TGTGCCAGCAGCCGACTAGCGGGGGGATACAATGAGCAGTTCTTC
TRBD1	TRBJ1-1	NA	TRBV7-3	CASSVDRENTEAFF	TGTGCCAGCAGCGTGGACAGGGAAAACACTGAAGCTTTCTTT
TRBD1	TRBJ1-6	NA	TRBV5-1	CASSIRDRNNSPLHF	TGCGCCAGCAGCATAAGGGACAGAAATAATTCACCCCTCCACTTT
TRBD1	TRBJ1-1	NA	TRBV7-3	CASSATGGRTEAFF	TGTGCCAGCAGCGCGACAGGGGGCCGGACTGAAGCTTTCTTT
TRBD1	TRBJ1-6	NA	TRBV5-1	CASSIRTGENSPLHF	TGCGCCAGCAGCATCCGGACAGGGGAGAATTCACCCCTCCACTTT
TRBD2	TRBJ2-5	NA	TRBV11-1	CASSGLGGGLKTQYF	TGTGCCAGCAGCGGTCTGGGGGGAGGGCTTAAGACCCAGTACTTC
TRBD2	TRBJ2-1	few	TRBV6-4	CASSDSTSGYNEQFF	TGTGCCAGCAGTGACTCGACTAGCGGGTACAATGAGCAGTTCTTC
NA	TRBJ1-1	NA	TRBV27	CASSLRRGGGTEAFF	TGTGCCAGCAGTCTAAGAAGAGGGGGTGGCACTGAAGCTTTCTTT